This section outlines one T cell receptor beta chain sequence together with its context. The sample belongs to a study of CD8+ T cells in alopecia areata. CDR3 length: 11 amino acids. The germline V gene encodes CDR1 SEHNR and CDR2 FQNEAQ (reference sequence). V shed 4 bases and J 9 bases; nucleotides not matched to a gene: 0. Investigators isolated RNA and reverse transcribed it into cDNA to act as the sequencing template. Produced via immunoSEQ multiplex PCR; TCRdb's table is partial and in-frame only. The sample includes about 130,000 clones, approximately 53% seen only once; the top ten take roughly 4.5%.

Sample: CD4+ T cells sorted from blood, taken at week 0. The sequence was collected from a human donor with alopecia areata. The rearrangement uses TRBV7-9 and TRBJ1-5, with 7 bases matching TRBD1. Here the CDR3 DNA reads TGTGCCAGCAGCTCAGGGGGGCCCCAGCATTTT. It is translated as CASSSGGPQHF.